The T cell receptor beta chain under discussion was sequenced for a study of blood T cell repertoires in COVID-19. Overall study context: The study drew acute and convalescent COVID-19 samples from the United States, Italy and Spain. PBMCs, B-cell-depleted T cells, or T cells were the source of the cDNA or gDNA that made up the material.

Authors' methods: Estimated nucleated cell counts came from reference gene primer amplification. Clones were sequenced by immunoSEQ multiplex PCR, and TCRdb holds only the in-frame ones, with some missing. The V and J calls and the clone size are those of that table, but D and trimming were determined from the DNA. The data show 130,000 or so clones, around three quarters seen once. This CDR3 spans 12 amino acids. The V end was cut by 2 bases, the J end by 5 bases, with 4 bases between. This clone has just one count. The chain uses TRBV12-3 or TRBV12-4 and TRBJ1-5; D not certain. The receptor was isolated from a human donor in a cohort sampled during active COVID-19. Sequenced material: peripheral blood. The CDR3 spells CASSLSYQPQHF. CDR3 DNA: TGTGCCAGCAGTTTATCATATCAGCCCCAGCATTTT.